This T cell receptor (beta chain) was sequenced during a study of cytomegalovirus exposure and HLA in healthy donors. This CDR3 region has 12 residues. Germline trimming cut 4 bases from V and 9 bases from J; bases unmatched to any gene: 6. Looked up from germline, CDR1 is GTSNPN and CDR2 is SVGIG (reference sequence). The primer mix had 60 Vbeta and 13 Jbeta primers. The assay was immunoSEQ multiplex PCR, and TCRdb's table has in-frame clones only and misses some. The sample contains 180,000 or so clones, approximately 80% of which appear only once. Study-level results: Later work showed greater clonal expansion in HLA-associated TCR beta chains than in equally common others.

Concerning this clone itself: Its antigen is still unknown.

Sequencing used PBMCs. The rearrangement uses TRBV30 and TRBJ2-1; 7 bases fit TRBD2. This receptor was obtained from a woman in her 50s in good health and CMV-seropositive. CDR3 amino acids: CAWIRGDREQFF. In nucleotides, the CDR3 is TGTGCCTGGATCCGGGGGGATCGTGAGCAGTTCTTC.